The 5 T cell receptor beta chains below were found in one sample sequenced in a study of blood T cell repertoires in COVID-19. Method: immunoSEQ multiplex PCR; TCRdb's copy keeps in-frame clones and lacks some. The sample lists about 120,000 clones; about four fifths were seen once. The specimen sequenced was peripheral blood. Receptor source: a man aged 65 to 85 with acute or convalescent COVID-19.

J is TRBJ1-3 and V is TRBV27; the D is unclear. CDR1 MNHEY and CDR2 SMNVEV come from the germline V gene (reference sequence). Trimming left V 3 bases short and J 2 bases short, with 8 bases between. The CDR3 has 14 amino acids. CDR3 DNA sequence: TGTGCCAGCAGTTTTCGGGGAGCTGGAAACACCATATATTTT. Its protein product is CASSFRGAGNTIYF.

This chain uses TRBV7-9 with TRBJ1-6; no reliable D call. The CDR3 consists of 15 residues. The V end was cut by 2 bases, the J end by 10 bases, with 15 bases between. Germline CDR1 reads SEHNR; CDR2 reads FQNEAQ (reference sequence). The CDR3 is CASSLSSGVYSPLHF. The DNA of the CDR3 is TGTGCCAGCAGCTTAAGTTCCGGGGTTTACTCACCCCTCCACTTT.

The gene calls are TRBV6-5 and TRBJ2-3; a weak D match, TRBD2 (6 bases). V gave up 6 bases and J gave up 4 bases, with 17 bases separating them. CDR1 is MNHEY, CDR2 SVGAGI, per germline. This CDR3 region has 15 residues. CDR3 region: CASRTLGTRPDTQYF. In DNA, the CDR3 is TGTGCCAGCAGAACTCTAGGGACTCGTCCAGATACGCAGTATTTT.

This clone occurred once. The V and J genes are TRBV5-5 and TRBJ1-2, with D uncertain. Germline V lookup: CDR1 SGHKS, CDR2 YYEKEE (reference sequence). The V end lost 4 bases, the J end lost 7 bases, and 20 bases lay between the germline ends. CDR3 length equals 15 residues. CDR3 loop: CASSAVAAGETGYTF. The CDR3 coding sequence is TGTGCCAGCAGCGCCGTCGCGGCCGGGGAAACTGGCTACACCTTC. Variable domain in full (rest from reference TRBV5-5 and TRBJ1-2): DAGVTQSPTHLIKTRGQQVTLRCSPISGHKSVSWYQQVLGQGPQFIFQYYEKEERGRGNFPDRFSARQFPNYSSELNVNALLLGDSALYLCASSAVAAGETGYTFGSGTRLTVV.

The chain employs TRBV6-1 and TRBJ1-1; 7 nucleotides line up with TRBD1. This CDR3 region has 14 residues. V lost 6 bases to trimming and J lost 0 bases; unmatched junction nucleotides: 4. Germline V gene lookup returns CDR1 MNHNS and CDR2 SASEGT. In DNA, the CDR3 is TGTGCCAGCAGCCGCGGACAGGTGAACACTGAAGCTTTCTTT. Protein product: CASSRGQVNTEAFF.